The 25 T cell receptor beta chains listed next were all sequenced from one sample in a study of T cell responses to AZD1222 COVID-19 vaccine. TCRdb's copy holds only in-frame clones and misses some; the assay was immunoSEQ multiplex PCR. The repertoire consists of tens of thousands of clones, with around nine tenths occurring once and the leading ten covering roughly 7.2%. The sequencing here drew on peripheral blood, taken 28 days after the second AZD1222 dose. These receptors were taken from an adult who received the AZD1222 COVID-19 vaccine.

V gene TRBV19 combines with J gene TRBJ1-1; D remains unclear. The ends were cut back, 1 base at V and 3 bases at J, with 6 bases in the middle. Germline CDR1 LNHDA, CDR2 SQIVND (reference sequence). CDR3 length equals 13 residues. The DNA of the CDR3 is TGTGCCAGTAGTATAGGGGTCGACACTGAAGCTTTCTTT. Protein product: CASSIGVDTEAFF.

The chain has TRBV3-1 (or the pseudogene TRBV3-2) and TRBJ2-1; D is unresolved. The CDR3 extends over 14 amino acids. Germline V lookup: CDR1 LGHDT, CDR2 YNNKEL (reference sequence). The V gene lost 0 bases and the J gene lost 8 bases, with 11 bases spanning the gap. CDR3 residues: CASSQEILGHEQFF. CDR3 nucleotide sequence: TGTGCCAGCAGCCAAGAAATACTCGGCCATGAGCAGTTCTTC.

The CDR3 DNA follows: TGTGCCAGCAGAGGGACAGGGCGAGGGTATGAGCAGTTCTTC. It specifies CASRGTGRGYEQFF. The chain is built from TRBV6-5 and TRBJ2-1, with 9 nucleotides matching TRBD1. Germline V lookup: CDR1 MNHEY, CDR2 SVGAGI. V trimming: 6 bases; J trimming: 8 bases; junction bases outside the gene matches: 8. This CDR3 is built from 14 residues.

This clone was seen only once. The genes are TRBV5-1 and TRBJ1-1; a weak D match, TRBD1 (5 bases). Trimming cost V 5 bases and J 1 base, with 9 bases left between them. The CDR3 is 13 residues long. Germline V gene data show CDR1 as SGHRS and CDR2 as YFSETQ. The CDR3 protein is CASRSTGNTEAFF. CDR3 DNA sequence: TGCGCCAGCAGAAGCACAGGGAACACTGAAGCTTTCTTT.

The chain links TRBV12-3 or TRBV12-4 to TRBJ2-7; no firm D call. V was clipped by 7 bases and J by 2 bases, with 12 bases between them. The CDR3 spans 13 residues. CDR3 in DNA: TGTGCCAGCACCCCCGGGCCGGCCTACGAGCAGTACTTC. Translation gives CASTPGPAYEQYF.

This chain links TRBV14 with TRBJ2-5; D call uncertain. V shed 5 bases and J shed 5 bases, with 9 bases lying between them. This CDR3 contains 12 residues. The germline CDR1 and CDR2 sequences are SGHDN and FVKESK. The CDR3 sequence is CASSDSWETQYF. The DNA of the CDR3 is TGTGCCAGCAGCGATTCCTGGGAGACCCAGTACTTC.

This chain joins TRBV6-5 and TRBJ1-5; 7 nucleotides line up with TRBD1. This CDR3 has 15 amino acids. Germline lookup yields CDR1 MNHEY and CDR2 SVGAGI. V was clipped by 5 bases and J by 2 bases; unmatched bases: 6. The CDR3 DNA follows: TGTGCCAGCAGTACCGAAACAGGGGGCAATCAGCCCCAGCATTTT. It translates to CASSTETGGNQPQHF.

This rearrangement joins TRBV11-1 to TRBJ2-3; D ambiguous. Germline V gives CDR1 SGHAT, CDR2 FQDESV (reference sequence). The CDR3 has 16 residues. V lost 1 base and J lost 6, with 17 bases in between. Here the CDR3 DNA reads TGTGCCAGCAGCTTAGGGTCATTTTTCTCCTGGGATACGCAGTATTTT. It codes for CASSLGSFFSWDTQYF. The variable domain in full, with the rest retrieved from reference TRBV11-1 and TRBJ2-3, is EAEVAQSPRYKITEKSQAVAFWCDPISGHATLYWYRQILGQGPELLVQFQDESVVDDSQLPKDRFSAERLKGVDSTLKIQPAELGDSAMYLCASSLGSFFSWDTQYFGPGTRLTVL.

This clone was observed once. The V and J genes are TRBV6-1 and TRBJ1-1; D gene unclear. Germline V gene data show CDR1 as MNHNS and CDR2 as SASEGT. The CDR3 consists of 11 residues. V shed 7 bases and J shed 6 bases, with 9 bases lying between them. The CDR3 bases are TGTGCCAGCACCCTTCACCCTGAAGCTTTCTTT. This gives the protein CASTLHPEAFF.

The V gene is TRBV27, the J gene TRBJ1-5, with 12 bases lining up with TRBD1. With V trimmed by 3 bases and J by 3 bases, 6 bases remained unmatched. There are 17 residues in the CDR3. Per the germline V gene, CDR1 is MNHEY and CDR2 is SMNVEV (reference sequence). The CDR3 DNA is TGTGCCAGCAGTTTGTTGGGGACAGGGGGCGCCAATCAGCCCCAGCATTTT. This sequence encodes CASSLLGTGGANQPQHF.

The V and J genes are TRBV30 and TRBJ2-2; D remains unclear. The CDR3 has 12 residues. Germline V gene lookup returns CDR1 GTSNPN and CDR2 SVGIG (reference sequence). Trimming stripped 3 bases from V and 5 bases from J, with 7 bases between. CDR3 in DNA: TGTGCCTGGAGCCGGACGACCGGGGAGCTGTTTTTT. Translating gives CAWSRTTGELFF.

This rearrangement joins TRBV11-2 to TRBJ2-7; D call uncertain. V dropped 7 bases and J dropped 1 base, with 14 bases sitting between them. This CDR3 comprises 14 residues. In germline, CDR1 is SGHAT, CDR2 FQNNGV. The CDR3 loop is CASTPGVGSYEQYF. The DNA for the CDR3 is TGTGCCAGCACCCCCGGAGTGGGTTCCTACGAGCAGTACTTC.

The sample holds a few counts of this clone. This chain links TRBV2 with TRBJ2-1, with 15 bases lining up with TRBD2. The V gene's germline CDR1 is SNHLY and CDR2 FYNNEI. V gave up 6 bases and J gave up 7 bases; unmatched junction bases: 10. This CDR3 spans 17 amino acids. CDR3 in DNA: TGTGCCAGCAGCGATAGGGTGGGACTAGCGGGAGGAAATGAGCAGTTCTTC. This encodes CASSDRVGLAGGNEQFF.

Relative to its sample, this clone is medium-sized. This rearrangement joins TRBV6-5 to TRBJ2-3, with 9 bases fitting TRBD2. Germline loops: CDR1 MNHEY, CDR2 SVGAGI. The trim removed 8 bases at V and 4 bases at J, leaving 10 bases unmatched. This CDR3 has 15 amino acids. The chain's CDR3 is CASFPGGRVADTQYF. Here the CDR3 DNA reads TGTGCCAGCTTCCCTGGCGGGAGGGTGGCAGATACGCAGTATTTT.

This chain uses TRBV3-1 (or the pseudogene TRBV3-2) with TRBJ1-5, with unresolved D. Germline loops: CDR1 LGHDT, CDR2 YNNKEL (reference sequence). With 0 bases removed from V and 5 bases from J, the gap between germline ends came to 11 bases. This CDR3 comprises 15 residues. The CDR3 is CASSQDSGRDQPQHF. CDR3 DNA sequence: TGTGCCAGCAGCCAAGATTCGGGCAGAGATCAGCCCCAGCATTTT.

The gene calls are TRBV6-5 and TRBJ2-1; 7 nucleotides line up with TRBD1. The CDR3 totals 15 residues. The ends lost 2 bases at V and 5 bases at J; junction bases unmatched: 6. Looked up from germline, CDR1 is MNHEY and CDR2 is SVGAGI. The CDR3 protein is CASSYEGTADNEQFF. CDR3 nucleotide sequence: TGTGCCAGCAGTTACGAAGGGACAGCCGACAATGAGCAGTTCTTC.

The V and J genes are TRBV6-2 or TRBV6-3 and TRBJ1-3; weak D call: TRBD1 (5 bases). V lost 2 bases to trimming and J lost 2 bases, with 7 bases between them. Per the germline V gene, CDR1 is MNHEY and CDR2 is SVGEGT. CDR3 size: 14 residues. DNA for the CDR3: TGTGCCAGCAGTTACGGGGGAGCTGGAAACACCATATATTTT. Translation: CASSYGGAGNTIYF.

Only a few counts were recorded for this clone. This chain connects TRBV3-1 (or the pseudogene TRBV3-2) to TRBJ1-2; D remains ambiguous. This CDR3 region has 12 residues. Trimming cost V 1 base and J 6 bases, with 6 bases left between them. From germline, CDR1 is LGHDT and CDR2 YNNKEL (reference sequence). This chain's CDR3 is CASSQAGNGYTF. The DNA for the CDR3 is TGTGCCAGCAGCCAAGCGGGAAATGGCTACACCTTC.

The chain combines TRBV11-2 with TRBJ2-1; weak D call: TRBD2 (5 bases). The length of the CDR3 is 12 residues. In germline, CDR1 is SGHAT, CDR2 FQNNGV. With 5 bases removed from V and 5 bases from J, the gap between germline ends came to 7 bases. DNA for the CDR3: TGTGCCAGCAGCAAGAGGGACAATGAGCAGTTCTTC. The encoded protein is CASSKRDNEQFF.

The rearrangement links TRBV19 to TRBJ1-2; D unclear. Trimming cost V 2 bases and J 2 bases, with 18 bases left between them. The CDR3 extends over 17 amino acids. Germline V gene sequence: CDR1 LNHDA, CDR2 SQIVND (reference sequence). As DNA, the CDR3 is TGTGCCAGTAGTATAACGGCGGCCCAACAAGGAAACTATGGCTACACCTTC. It translates to CASSITAAQQGNYGYTF.

This sequence joins TRBV4-3 and TRBJ1-1; 11 bases are shared with TRBD1. Germline V CDR1 and CDR2: LGHNA, YSLEER. Unmatched junction bases numbered 7, after V lost 4 bases and J lost 6 bases. The CDR3 runs 15 residues. CDR3 bases: TGCGCCAGCAGCCCCGGGACAGGGGGTATGGCTGAAGCTTTCTTT. Amino acids: CASSPGTGGMAEAFF.

The V and J genes are TRBV21-1 and TRBJ2-3. TRBV21-1 is annotated as a pseudogene. This CDR3 contains 12 residues. The CDR3: CAIVERTDTQYF. CDR3 bases: TGTGCCATCGTCGAAAGGACAGATACGCAGTATTTT.

The chain uses TRBV7-9 and TRBJ2-7; 9 bases line up with TRBD2. The trim removed 4 bases at V and 5 bases at J, leaving 15 bases unmatched. The CDR3 consists of 17 residues. Germline values: CDR1 SEHNR, CDR2 FQNEAQ (reference sequence). The chain's CDR3 is CASSSNLGGRAPDEQYF. The CDR3 region has the DNA TGTGCCAGCAGCTCCAACCTAGGCGGGAGGGCTCCTGACGAGCAGTACTTC. Using reference TRBV7-9 and TRBJ2-7 for the parts outside the CDR3, the full variable domain is DTGVSQNPRHKITKRGQNVTFRCDPISEHNRLYWYRQTLGQGPEFLTYFQNEAQLEKSRLLSDRFSAERPKGSFSTLEIQRTEQGDSAMYLCASSSNLGGRAPDEQYFGPGTRLTVT.

J is TRBJ2-2 and V is TRBV5-1; 7 bases match TRBD2. The CDR3 spans 15 residues. The germline CDR1 and CDR2 sequences are SGHRS and YFSETQ. V lost 7 bases, J lost 5 bases, and 11 bases stayed unmatched. This CDR3 is CASGPDSGLTGELFF. CDR3 DNA sequence: TGCGCCAGCGGACCGGATAGCGGGTTGACCGGGGAGCTGTTTTTT.

CDR3: CASSRAGGTEAFF. CDR3 coding DNA: TGTGCCAGCAGCCGAGCAGGGGGCACTGAAGCTTTCTTT. V usage is TRBV3-1 (or the pseudogene TRBV3-2) and J usage is TRBJ1-1; TRBD1 aligns across 7 bases. V shed 4 bases, J shed 4 bases, and the junction held 3 bases outside the gene matches. The CDR3 length is 13 residues. The germline gives CDR1 LGHDT, CDR2 YNNKEL (reference sequence).